This TCR beta chain came from a study of cytomegalovirus exposure and HLA in healthy donors. The study ran its PCR with 60 Vbeta and 13 Jbeta primers. Clones were read by immunoSEQ multiplex PCR, and TCRdb kept only the in-frame ones, dropping some. The table records approximately 77,000 clones, over 60% of them present only once. CDR3 size: 16 residues. Germline-derived CDR1 and CDR2 are MNHEY and SMNVEV (reference sequence). Trimming removed 5 bases from V and 2 bases from J, with 19 bases in between. This clone was recorded only once. The clonotype originates from a man aged 35 to 55 in good health and CMV-seronegative. The sequencing input was PBMCs. The chain joins TRBV27 to TRBJ2-7, with D possibly TRBD1 on 7 matching bases. CDR3 sequence (DNA): TGTGCCAGCAGTGGGCCGGGGCAGGGGGGCCCCTACGAGCAGTACTTC. Its protein is CASSGPGQGGPYEQYF.